The 24 T cell receptor beta chains below come from one sample, sequenced in a study of T cells in Graves' hyperthyroidism and ophthalmopathy. TCR beta CDR3 regions were amplified from RNA transcripts. An initial round of RT-PCR targeting the TCR CDR3 relied on the HTBI primer set. One entry per CDR3 protein results from TCRdb running MiXCR on the multiplex PCR reads. In the table there are a few hundred thousand distinct CDR3 sequences, 13% to 15% of which are singletons. The sequenced material came from blood. Source of these receptors: a woman aged 25 to 39 with Graves' ophthalmopathy.

This clonotype was counted many times. The chain is built from TRBV5-1 and TRBJ1-4, with TRBD1 identical over 10 bases. CDR1 is SGHRS and CDR2 is YFSETQ in the germline V gene. CDR3 length: 13 amino acids. V trimming: 4 bases; J trimming: 8 bases; junction bases outside the gene matches: 2. The CDR3 nucleotides read TGCGCCAGCAGCCCGGGACAGGGGGAAAAACTGTTTTTT. It encodes CASSPGQGEKLFF.

There are many counts of this clonotype. The CDR3 reads CATHSRAGNYGYTF. DNA for the CDR3: TGTGCCACCCACTCCCGGGCAGGGAACTATGGCTACACCTTC. V and J are TRBV6-1 and TRBJ1-2; tentatively, D is TRBD1 (5 bases). The CDR3 is made up of 14 amino acids. V lost 10 bases and J 2 bases, leaving 17 bases between the germline ends. The germline CDR1 and CDR2 sequences are MNHNS and SASEGT.

This clonotype showed up many times. CDR3: CASRLSGLVEQYF. The CDR3 nucleotides are TGTGCCAGCCGCCTGTCTGGGTTGGTCGAGCAGTACTTC. This chain connects TRBV3-1 to TRBJ2-7; D not certain. This CDR3 comprises 13 residues. CDR1 is LGHDT and CDR2 is YNNKEL in the germline V gene (reference sequence). With 8 bases removed from V and 6 bases from J, the gap between germline ends came to 17 bases.

The chain joins TRBV14 to TRBJ1-2; 8 positions match TRBD1. Germline CDR1 reads SGHDN; CDR2 reads FVKESK. The J segment lost 1 base and the V segment lost 4 bases, leaving 8 bases of the junction unmatched. The CDR3 is 16 amino acids. Written as DNA, the CDR3 is TGTGCCAGCAGCCGCGACAGGGGTGGGTTTAACTATGGCTACACCTTC. Its protein is CASSRDRGGFNYGYTF.

This clonotype has at least ten counts. The V and J genes are TRBV18 and TRBJ2-1; D is unclear. Per germline, CDR1 KGHSH and CDR2 LQKENI. Trimming removed 6 bases from V and 8 bases from J, with 11 bases in between. CDR3 length equals 12 residues. In nucleotides, the CDR3 is TGTGCCAGCTCCTGGGCTGGTCATGAGCAGTTCTTC. Translation gives CASSWAGHEQFF.

Many counts were recorded for this clonotype. The chain employs TRBV19 and TRBJ2-7; 9 bases fit TRBD2. The CDR3 loop spans 15 amino acids. The trim removed 3 bases at V and 5 bases at J, leaving 8 bases unmatched. The germline V gene encodes CDR1 LNHDA and CDR2 SQIVND (reference sequence). CDR3 sequence (DNA): TGTGCCAGTAGTATCGCCGGGACTAGCCTCCACGAGCAGTACTTC. It specifies CASSIAGTSLHEQYF.

V gene TRBV5-4 combines with J gene TRBJ2-7; 8 bases agree with TRBD2. The V gene's germline CDR1 is SGHNT and CDR2 YYREEE (reference sequence). The CDR3 loop spans 16 amino acids. Trimming at V came to 0 bases and at J to 0 bases, leaving 5 bases not matched to a gene. CDR3 loop: CASSLAGSGASYEQYF. The CDR3, as DNA: TGTGCCAGCAGCTTGGCGGGTAGCGGGGCCTCCTACGAGCAGTACTTC.

The table lists this clonotype with many counts. This chain joins TRBV4-1 and TRBJ1-1, with no clear D. This CDR3 contains 17 residues. The germline CDR1 and CDR2 sequences are MGHRA and YSYEKL. V gave up 0 bases and J gave up 3 bases, with 17 bases separating them. CDR3 sequence reads: CASSQEKTVYGDTEAFF. The CDR3 region has the DNA TGCGCCAGCAGCCAAGAGAAGACTGTATATGGGGACACTGAAGCTTTCTTT.

This clonotype was seen a handful of times. The chain has TRBV5-1 and TRBJ1-6, with 8 positions matching TRBD1. CDR3 length: 17 amino acids. Trimming took 5 bases from V and 7 from J; bases not matched to a gene: 14. Per germline, CDR1 SGHRS and CDR2 YFSETQ. The CDR3 reads CASRDRADLKLNSPLHF. In DNA form, the CDR3 reads TGCGCCAGCAGGGACAGGGCGGACCTCAAACTGAATTCACCCCTCCACTTT.

This clonotype was counted many times. The V gene is TRBV28, the J gene TRBJ1-5; 8 bases map to TRBD1. Germline assignment: CDR1 MDHEN and CDR2 SYDVKM. The trim removed 3 bases at V and 12 bases at J, leaving 13 bases unmatched. There are 15 residues in the CDR3. CDR3 nucleotide sequence: TGTGCCAGCAGTTTTCTTGACGTCGTGGGACAGGACCAGCATTTT. The encoded protein is CASSFLDVVGQDQHF.

As concerns this clonotype: A much bigger clone sits one base away, suggesting this may be a read error. The CDR3 reads CVTSETTNQPQHF. CDR3 DNA: TGTGTCACCAGTGAAACTACGAATCAGCCCCAGCATTTT. The chain couples TRBV24-1 to TRBJ1-5; D gene ambiguous. This CDR3 has 13 residues. CDR1 and CDR2 from the germline V gene are KGHDR and SFDVKD.

This clonotype was counted many times. Sequence at one end of the junction differs from germline and may be a read error. The chain couples TRBV2 to TRBJ2-7; D remains unclear. Germline V CDR1 and CDR2: SNHLY, FYNNEI. This CDR3 is built from 16 residues. This chain's CDR3 is CASGEGRRHPPYEQYF. DNA for the CDR3: TGTGCCAGCGGTGAAGGACGGAGACATCCACCCTACGAGCAGTACTTC.

This clonotype occurred many times. J is TRBJ2-2 and V is TRBV7-9, with unresolved D. Germline lookup yields CDR1 SEHNR and CDR2 FQNEAQ (reference sequence). Trimming shortened V by 7 bases and J by 7 bases, and 7 bases separated the two germline ends. This CDR3 is built from 11 residues. The DNA of the CDR3 is TGTGCCAGCACAATTCGCGGGGAGCTGTTTTTT. Residues: CASTIRGELFF.

This clonotype has a count of ten or more. The chain has TRBV12-5 and TRBJ1-2, with TRBD1 matching over 8 bases. The germline V gene has CDR1 LGHNT and CDR2 FRNRAP. The CDR3 runs 17 residues. Trimming took 3 bases from V and 2 from J; bases not matched to a gene: 11. The CDR3 region has the DNA TGTGCTAGTGGTTTTGTCCTCAGGACAGGGAAAAACTATGGCTACACCTTC. Translated, it gives CASGFVLRTGKNYGYTF.

The sample holds many counts of this clonotype. This chain uses TRBV12-5 with TRBJ1-1, with D unresolved. Per germline, CDR1 LGHNT and CDR2 FRNRAP. V lost 3 bases, J lost 1 base, and 6 bases lay in between. This CDR3 region has 13 residues. The CDR3 loop is CASGFAGNTEAFF. The CDR3 nucleotides read TGTGCTAGTGGTTTCGCAGGGAACACTGAAGCTTTCTTT.

The V call is TRBV2, the J call TRBJ2-3; 10 bases map to TRBD2. Trimming at V came to 8 bases and at J to 2 bases, leaving 13 bases not matched to a gene. Per germline, CDR1 SNHLY and CDR2 FYNNEI. This CDR3 is built from 17 residues. The CDR3 DNA reads TGTGCCAGCCTCTCAGCGGGGGGGCCGGGGTCCACAGATACGCAGTATTTT. It specifies CASLSAGGPGSTDTQYF.

This sequence joins TRBV29-1 and TRBJ2-2, with D perhaps matching TRBD1 or TRBD2 (5 bases each). Trimming removed 5 bases from V and 3 bases from J, with 13 bases in between. CDR1 SQVTM and CDR2 ANQGSEA come from the germline V gene. The CDR3 length is 14 residues. CDR3 in DNA: TGCAGCGTTCGCGCCGGGACCGACACCGGGGAGCTGTTTTTT. This encodes CSVRAGTDTGELFF.

The sample holds a few counts of this clonotype. V gene TRBV7-6 combines with J gene TRBJ1-1; 11 nucleotides match TRBD1. The V gene end was trimmed by 0 bases and the J gene end by 6 bases; junction bases not matched to a gene: 3. Germline CDR1 and CDR2: SGHVS and FNYEAQ. CDR3 size: 15 residues. The CDR3: CASSLAWTGGSEAFF. Written as DNA, the CDR3 is TGTGCCAGCAGCTTAGCTTGGACAGGGGGCTCTGAAGCTTTCTTT.

This chain uses TRBV6-1 with TRBJ1-1; D is undetermined. V gave up 5 bases and J gave up 7 bases, with 14 bases separating them. Germline V gene lookup returns CDR1 MNHNS and CDR2 SASEGT. This CDR3 spans 13 amino acids. The CDR3 DNA reads TGTGCCAGCAGTACAATCATCTGGGGTGAAGCTTTCTTT. This sequence encodes CASSTIIWGEAFF.

This clonotype has only a few counts. This clone may be a read error of a much larger clone one base away. The chain has TRBV7-3 and TRBJ1-2; D remains unclear. V lost 6 bases, J lost 7 bases, and 24 bases lay in between. There are 16 residues in the CDR3. The V gene's germline CDR1 is SGHTA and CDR2 FQGTGA. In nucleotides, the CDR3 is TGTGCCAGCAGTCGTTCCCCCCGCGACGGTGAATGTGGCTACACCTTC. This gives the protein CASSRSPRDGECGYTF. The entire variable domain, with the rest obtained from reference TRBV7-3 and TRBJ1-2, is as follows: GAGVSQTPSNKVTEKGKYVELRCDPISGHTALYWYRQSLGQGPEFLIYFQGTGAADDSGLPNDRFFAVRPEGSVSTLKIQRTERGDSAVYLCASSRSPRDGECGYTFGSGTRLTVV.

This clonotype was counted ten times or more. This chain connects TRBV7-8 to TRBJ1-3; maybe TRBD1 (5 bases). The CDR3 extends over 15 amino acids. Germline V CDR1 and CDR2: SGHVS, FQNEAQ. Trimming removed 4 bases at V and 4 bases at J, with 14 bases between. The chain's CDR3 is CASSWGGVRGNTIYF. The CDR3 nucleotides read TGTGCCAGCAGCTGGGGGGGGGTGAGGGGAAACACCATATATTTT.

This clonotype was detected only a few times. The chain couples TRBV10-2 to TRBJ1-1; D perhaps matches TRBD1 (5 bases). There are 16 residues in the CDR3. V was trimmed by 6 bases and J by 0 bases, leaving 17 bases between them. The germline CDR1 and CDR2 sequences are WSHSY and SAAADI. The DNA of the CDR3 is TGCGCCAGCAGCGGCAGGGTAATTTTCGTGAACACTGAAGCTTTCTTT. Translation gives CASSGRVIFVNTEAFF.

This clonotype showed up many times. The chain combines TRBV30 with TRBJ1-6; D perhaps matches TRBD1 (5 bases). Germline CDR1 GTSNPN, CDR2 SVGIG (reference sequence). CDR3 length: 15 amino acids. The germline V and J ends were trimmed by 5 bases and 10 bases, with 21 bases remaining between them. This CDR3 reads CAWSPQPGLSSPLHF. The DNA for the CDR3 is TGTGCCTGGTCACCCCAGCCGGGACTAAGCTCACCCCTCCACTTT.

This clonotype was detected ten times or more. The chain has TRBV20-1 and TRBJ1-1; the match to TRBD1 covers 8 bases. CDR1 DFQATT and CDR2 SNEGSKA come from the germline V gene (reference sequence). V lost 0 bases, J lost 2 bases, and 11 bases stayed unmatched. This CDR3 is built from 17 residues. In nucleotides, the CDR3 is TGCAGTGCTAGAGATTACCCCACAGGGGGAGTTAACACTGAAGCTTTCTTT. Its translation is CSARDYPTGGVNTEAFF.